This TCR beta chain was recorded in a study of T cell responses to AZD1222 COVID-19 vaccine. General observations from the study: Spike was spanned by vaccine-associated CD4 TCRs, with dominance at 160-218 and 743-854. Baseline serology detected seropositivity in only six AZD1222 recipients. A mostly white British donor set with more females was recruited, and clonal diversity was possibly underestimated.

Produced via immunoSEQ multiplex PCR; TCRdb's table is partial and in-frame only. The table includes some 120,000 clones, 86% detected once. Note on this clone: As yet, its antigen is unknown.

V dropped 0 bases and J dropped 10 bases, with 7 bases sitting between them. CDR3 length equals 13 residues. Germline V gives CDR1 MGHRA, CDR2 YSYEKL. The starting material was peripheral blood, obtained 28 days after the second AZD1222 dose. The chain carries TRBV4-1 and TRBJ1-6; D call uncertain. The TCR was taken from an adult who received the AZD1222 COVID-19 vaccine. CDR3 DNA sequence: TGCGCCAGCAGCCAAGATCCAAGATCACCCCTCCACTTT. Protein sequence: CASSQDPRSPLHF.